The subject of this entry is one T cell receptor beta chain. Libraries were prepared by immunoSEQ multiplex PCR; TCRdb keeps only in-frame clonotypes and omits some of them. This sample has about 87,000 clones, with 85% to 95% found just once. This entry belongs to a study of T cell changes during pregnancy in multiple sclerosis. There are 15 residues in the CDR3. The trim removed 10 bases at V and 5 bases at J, leaving 12 bases unmatched. The germline V gene has CDR1 MNHEY and CDR2 SVGAGI. The TCR comes from a female donor in good health, enrolled as a control in a pregnancy study. V usage is TRBV6-5 and J usage is TRBJ2-4; 9 positions agree with TRBD1. Sequenced here: peripheral blood, sampled in the third trimester of pregnancy. CDR3 in DNA: TGTGCCACCCGAACCCTCGACAGGGGGGAAAACATTCAGTACTTC. Translating it yields CATRTLDRGENIQYF.